One sample yielded the 13 T cell receptor beta chains listed below, sequenced in a study of T cell changes during pregnancy in multiple sclerosis. The method was immunoSEQ multiplex PCR; TCRdb's version includes in-frame clones alone and lacks a portion of them. The top ten hold approximately 0.44% of the sample, which has tens of thousands of clones, 90% to 95% seen once. The input for sequencing was CD4+ T cells from peripheral blood mononuclear cells, taken before pregnancy. Receptors were obtained from a female donor with multiple sclerosis, enrolled in a pregnancy study.

The V and J genes are TRBV28 and TRBJ2-7; no reliable D call. V lost 6 bases and J 2 bases, leaving 8 bases between the germline ends. This CDR3 is built from 12 residues. Germline loops: CDR1 MDHEN, CDR2 SYDVKM. The CDR3 is CASRANPYEQYF. The CDR3, as DNA: TGTGCCAGCAGGGCCAACCCCTACGAGCAGTACTTC.

The chain uses TRBV28 and TRBJ2-2; D perhaps matches TRBD2 (7 bases). V was pared by 11 bases and J by 2 bases, with 15 bases between. The CDR3 length is 14 residues. The germline gives CDR1 MDHEN, CDR2 SYDVKM. The CDR3 loop is CAVKGGANTGELFF. DNA for the CDR3: TGTGCCGTGAAAGGGGGGGCCAACACCGGGGAGCTGTTTTTT.

J is TRBJ1-6 and V is TRBV18; 10 bases agree with TRBD1. CDR1 is KGHSH and CDR2 is LQKENI in the germline V gene. V was clipped by 6 bases and J by 8 bases; unmatched bases: 10. The CDR3 consists of 16 residues. CDR3 sequence reads: CASSAGQGTSYSPLHF. The CDR3 nucleotides are TGTGCCAGCTCGGCGGGACAGGGGACGTCTTATTCACCCCTCCACTTT.

This clone has only a few counts. The chain couples TRBV6-5 to TRBJ2-5, with D tentatively TRBD1 (6 bases). There are 14 residues in the CDR3. The V end was cut by 2 bases, the J end by 1 base, with 8 bases between. Germline values: CDR1 MNHEY, CDR2 SVGAGI. Written as DNA, the CDR3 is TGTGCCAGCAGTTACCTGGACAGCCAAGAGACCCAGTACTTC. Protein: CASSYLDSQETQYF.

The chain has TRBV11-2 and TRBJ1-6; 9 nucleotides agree with TRBD1. Germline values: CDR1 SGHAT, CDR2 FQNNGV. The CDR3 loop spans 13 amino acids. The V segment lost 11 bases and the J segment 9 bases; nucleotides outside the gene matches: 8. The chain's CDR3 is CAVDRGGSSPLHF. DNA for the CDR3: TGTGCCGTGGACAGGGGTGGGAGTTCACCCCTCCACTTT.

The chain employs TRBV9 and TRBJ1-4; 8 nucleotides line up with TRBD1. CDR3 size: 17 residues. V shed 0 bases, J shed 7 bases, and the junction held 11 bases outside the gene matches. Per germline, CDR1 SGDLS and CDR2 YYNGEE. CDR3: CASSVGTGGSLGEKLFF. CDR3 sequence (DNA): TGTGCCAGCAGCGTAGGAACAGGGGGTAGTCTAGGTGAAAAACTGTTTTTT.

This clone is a singleton in its sample. V gene TRBV29-1 combines with J gene TRBJ2-2; D not resolved. Germline V lookup: CDR1 SQVTM, CDR2 ANQGSEA. Deletions cut 3 bases from V and 5 bases from J, with 4 bases between. CDR3 length: 11 amino acids. The CDR3, as DNA: TGCAGCGTTGACTTTACCGGGGAGCTGTTTTTT. This translates into CSVDFTGELFF.

This chain connects TRBV6-5 to TRBJ1-6; possibly TRBD1 for D (5 bases). Trimming removed 6 bases at V and 7 bases at J, with 16 bases between. Per germline, CDR1 MNHEY and CDR2 SVGAGI. The CDR3 runs 15 residues. CDR3 amino acids: CASRAGSLENSPLHF. CDR3 in DNA: TGTGCCAGCAGGGCAGGGTCGTTAGAGAATTCACCCCTCCACTTT.

The chain has TRBV10-2 and TRBJ1-1; D gene unclear. The germline V and J ends were trimmed by 0 bases and 0 bases, with 11 bases remaining between them. Germline lookup yields CDR1 WSHSY and CDR2 SAAADI. This CDR3 has 16 amino acids. Here the CDR3 DNA reads TGCGCCAGCAGTGAGTCCGGCGGCCCTTTGAACACTGAAGCTTTCTTT. It encodes CASSESGGPLNTEAFF.

The CDR3 is CASAMGGSLYGYTF. The CDR3 DNA sequence: TGTGCCAGCGCCATGGGTGGGAGCCTCTATGGCTACACCTTC. V gene TRBV5-5 combines with J gene TRBJ1-2; D uncertain. Germline lookup yields CDR1 SGHKS and CDR2 YYEKEE (reference sequence). This CDR3 is built from 14 residues. Trimming took 7 bases from V and 4 from J, leaving 17 bases between them.

The V call is TRBV4-3, the J call TRBJ1-2; possible D gene TRBD1, 6 bases. V lost 1 base to trimming and J lost 4 bases, with 7 bases between them. Per the germline V gene, CDR1 is LGHNA and CDR2 is YSLEER. The CDR3 is 13 amino acids. The CDR3 protein is CASSQGQVYGYTF. The CDR3 DNA reads TGCGCCAGCAGCCAAGGACAGGTCTATGGCTACACCTTC.

This clone was recorded once. This chain links TRBV9 with TRBJ1-1; perhaps TRBD1 as D (5 bases). The V gene's germline CDR1 is SGDLS and CDR2 YYNGEE. With 3 bases removed from V and 0 bases from J, the gap between germline ends came to 18 bases. The CDR3 extends over 17 amino acids. The DNA of the CDR3 is TGTGCCAGCAGCGAGGGGCCCCACAGGTCCATGAACACTGAAGCTTTCTTT. Translated: CASSEGPHRSMNTEAFF.

The gene calls are TRBV6-1 and TRBJ2-2; 7 bases fit TRBD2. J was trimmed by 5 bases and V by 7 bases; bases with no gene match: 10. Germline V gives CDR1 MNHNS, CDR2 SASEGT. The length of the CDR3 is 15 residues. The CDR3 DNA reads TGTGCCAGCATGTACCAGCGGGAAGTTACCGGGGAGCTGTTTTTT. Translating gives CASMYQREVTGELFF.